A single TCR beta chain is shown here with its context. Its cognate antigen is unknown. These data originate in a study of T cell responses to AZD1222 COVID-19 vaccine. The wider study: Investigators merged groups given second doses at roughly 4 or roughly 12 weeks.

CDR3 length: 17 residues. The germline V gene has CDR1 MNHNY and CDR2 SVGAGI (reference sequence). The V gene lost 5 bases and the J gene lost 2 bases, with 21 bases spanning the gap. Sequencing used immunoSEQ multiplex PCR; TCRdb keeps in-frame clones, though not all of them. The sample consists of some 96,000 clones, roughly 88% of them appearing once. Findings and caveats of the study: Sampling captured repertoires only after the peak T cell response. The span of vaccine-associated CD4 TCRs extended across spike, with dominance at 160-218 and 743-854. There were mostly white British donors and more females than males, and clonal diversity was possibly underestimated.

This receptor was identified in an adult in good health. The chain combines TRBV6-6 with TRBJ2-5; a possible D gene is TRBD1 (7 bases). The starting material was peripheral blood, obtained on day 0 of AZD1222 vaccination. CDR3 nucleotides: TGTGCCAGCAGTCCACACCCAGGGGGAGGAGGTCAAGAGACCCAGTACTTC. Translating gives CASSPHPGGGGQETQYF.